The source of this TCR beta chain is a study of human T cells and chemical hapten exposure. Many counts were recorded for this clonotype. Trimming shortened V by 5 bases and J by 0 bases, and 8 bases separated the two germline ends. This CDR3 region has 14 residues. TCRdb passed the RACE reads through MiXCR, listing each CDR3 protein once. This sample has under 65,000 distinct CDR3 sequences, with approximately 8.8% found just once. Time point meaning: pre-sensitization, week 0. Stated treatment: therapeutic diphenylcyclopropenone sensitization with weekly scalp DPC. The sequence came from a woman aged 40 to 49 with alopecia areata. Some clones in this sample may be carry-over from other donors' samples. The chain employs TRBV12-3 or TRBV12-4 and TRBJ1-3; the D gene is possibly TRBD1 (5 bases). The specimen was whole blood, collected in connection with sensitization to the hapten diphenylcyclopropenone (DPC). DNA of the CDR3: TGTGCCAGCAGTCCGGGGGTCTCTGGAAACACCATATATTTT. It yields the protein CASSPGVSGNTIYF.